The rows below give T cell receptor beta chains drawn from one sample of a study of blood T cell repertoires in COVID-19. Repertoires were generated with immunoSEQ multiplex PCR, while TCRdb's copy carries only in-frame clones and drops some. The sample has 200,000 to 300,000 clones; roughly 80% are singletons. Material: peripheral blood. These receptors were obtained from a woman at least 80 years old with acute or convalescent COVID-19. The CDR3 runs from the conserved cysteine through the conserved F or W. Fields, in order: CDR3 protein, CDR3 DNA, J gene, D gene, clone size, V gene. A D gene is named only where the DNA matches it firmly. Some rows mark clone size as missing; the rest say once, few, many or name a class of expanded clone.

CDR3aa: CASSLSGGSYNEQFF
CDR3nt: TGTGCCAGCAGCTTAAGCGGGGGCTCCTACAATGAGCAGTTCTTC
j_gene: TRBJ2-1
d_gene: TRBD2
abundance: .
v_gene: TRBV7-2

CDR3aa: CASSLAGHLNEQFF
CDR3nt: TGTGCCAGCAGCTTAGCGGGACACCTGAATGAGCAGTTCTTC
j_gene: TRBJ2-1
d_gene: .
abundance: .
v_gene: TRBV11-3

CDR3aa: CASSPGRGGTEAFF
CDR3nt: TGCGCCAGCAGCCCGGGGCGGGGAGGCACTGAAGCTTTCTTT
j_gene: TRBJ1-1
d_gene: .
abundance: .
v_gene: TRBV5-1

CDR3aa: CASSPSRTSQETQYF
CDR3nt: TGTGCCAGCTCACCATCAAGGACATCTCAAGAGACCCAGTACTTC
j_gene: TRBJ2-5
d_gene: .
abundance: .
v_gene: TRBV18

CDR3aa: CASSKGAGNQPQHF
CDR3nt: TGTGCCAGTAGTAAAGGGGCTGGCAATCAGCCCCAGCATTTT
j_gene: TRBJ1-5
d_gene: .
abundance: .
v_gene: TRBV19

CDR3aa: CASSTGLSNEQFF
CDR3nt: TGCGCCAGCAGCACGGGACTAAGCAATGAGCAGTTCTTC
j_gene: TRBJ2-1
d_gene: TRBD2
abundance: .
v_gene: TRBV5-1

CDR3aa: CAWSVQGRQPQHF
CDR3nt: TGTGCCTGGAGTGTACAAGGGAGACAGCCCCAGCATTTT
j_gene: TRBJ1-5
d_gene: .
abundance: .
v_gene: TRBV30

CDR3aa: CASSGRQGTNEKLFF
CDR3nt: TGTGCCAGCAGCGGCCGACAGGGGACTAATGAAAAACTGTTTTTT
j_gene: TRBJ1-4
d_gene: TRBD1
abundance: .
v_gene: TRBV9

CDR3aa: CASSLRSSGEETQYF
CDR3nt: TGCGCCAGCAGCTTGCGATCTAGCGGGGAAGAGACCCAGTACTTC
j_gene: TRBJ2-5
d_gene: TRBD2
abundance: .
v_gene: TRBV5-1

CDR3aa: CATSRDPRLAGVQLSTDTQYF
CDR3nt: TGTGCCACCAGCAGAGACCCCAGACTAGCGGGAGTTCAGCTAAGCACAGATACGCAGTATTTT
j_gene: TRBJ2-3
d_gene: TRBD2
abundance: .
v_gene: TRBV15

CDR3aa: CASSPGGARVGTEAFF
CDR3nt: TGTGCCAGCAGCCCGGGGGGGGCGCGGGTCGGCACTGAAGCTTTCTTT
j_gene: TRBJ1-1
d_gene: .
abundance: .
v_gene: TRBV7-9

CDR3aa: CASSEFGGKRETQYF
CDR3nt: TGTGCCAGCAGTGAATTTGGCGGGAAACGAGAGACCCAGTACTTC
j_gene: TRBJ2-5
d_gene: .
abundance: few
v_gene: TRBV2

CDR3aa: CASRTLGWDTEAFF
CDR3nt: TGTGCCAGCAGAACCCTCGGGTGGGACACTGAAGCTTTCTTT
j_gene: TRBJ1-1
d_gene: .
abundance: .
v_gene: TRBV5-4

CDR3aa: CASSLEQGGEKLFF
CDR3nt: TGTGCCAGCAGCTTGGAGCAGGGAGGTGAAAAACTGTTTTTT
j_gene: TRBJ1-4
d_gene: .
abundance: .
v_gene: TRBV7-9

CDR3aa: CASSIPGGREAEKLFF
CDR3nt: TGTGCCAGTAGTATTCCGGGCGGGAGGGAGGCGGAAAAACTGTTTTTT
j_gene: TRBJ1-4
d_gene: .
abundance: .
v_gene: TRBV19

CDR3aa: CASSLGANYGYTF
CDR3nt: TGTGCCAGCAGTTTAGGGGCGAACTATGGCTACACCTTC
j_gene: TRBJ1-2
d_gene: .
abundance: .
v_gene: TRBV28

CDR3aa: CAWSVGTNSPLHF
CDR3nt: TGTGCCTGGAGTGTCGGTACTAATTCACCCCTCCACTTT
j_gene: TRBJ1-6
d_gene: .
abundance: .
v_gene: TRBV30

CDR3aa: CASSPIPGQPQHF
CDR3nt: TGCGCCAGCAGTCCCATACCGGGACAGCCCCAGCATTTT
j_gene: TRBJ1-5
d_gene: .
abundance: .
v_gene: TRBV5-1

CDR3aa: CASSKYLTGGDYGYTF
CDR3nt: TGTGCCAGCAGCAAATACCTCACAGGGGGCGACTATGGCTACACCTTC
j_gene: TRBJ1-2
d_gene: TRBD1
abundance: .
v_gene: TRBV11-1

CDR3aa: CATSDPFLRGSSYNEQFF
CDR3nt: TGTGCCACCAGTGATCCCTTCCTGAGGGGGAGCTCCTACAATGAGCAGTTCTTC
j_gene: TRBJ2-1
d_gene: .
abundance: .
v_gene: TRBV24-1

CDR3aa: CATSGPRDRGQDKRVDTQYF
CDR3nt: TGTGCCACCAGTGGTCCGAGGGACAGGGGGCAAGATAAGAGAGTAGATACGCAGTATTTT
j_gene: TRBJ2-3
d_gene: TRBD1
abundance: .
v_gene: TRBV24-1

CDR3aa: CASRAAQNTEAFF
CDR3nt: TGTGCCAGCAGGGCGGCACAGAACACTGAAGCTTTCTTT
j_gene: TRBJ1-1
d_gene: .
abundance: few
v_gene: TRBV12-3/TRBV12-4

CDR3aa: CASSWQGAGTDTQYF
CDR3nt: TGTGCCAGCAGCTGGCAGGGGGCCGGCACAGATACGCAGTATTTT
j_gene: TRBJ2-3
d_gene: TRBD1
abundance: .
v_gene: TRBV5-8

CDR3aa: CASSQELGQGDGYTF
CDR3nt: TGTGCCAGCAGCCAAGAATTGGGACAGGGTGACGGCTACACCTTC
j_gene: TRBJ1-2
d_gene: TRBD1
abundance: .
v_gene: TRBV4-2

CDR3aa: CASSLLGAGSPLHF
CDR3nt: TGTGCCAGCAGCTTGTTGGGGGCGGGTTCACCCCTCCACTTT
j_gene: TRBJ1-6
d_gene: .
abundance: .
v_gene: TRBV5-6

CDR3aa: CASRGDLNSPLHF
CDR3nt: TGTGCCAGCAGAGGGGATCTAAATTCACCCCTCCACTTT
j_gene: TRBJ1-6
d_gene: .
abundance: .
v_gene: TRBV2

CDR3aa: CATSDSSLGYTF
CDR3nt: TGTGCCACCAGTGATTCGTCCCTAGGCTACACCTTC
j_gene: TRBJ1-2
d_gene: .
abundance: .
v_gene: TRBV24-1

CDR3aa: CASSQDTSQPQHF
CDR3nt: TGTGCCAGCAGCCAAGATACCAGTCAGCCCCAGCATTTT
j_gene: TRBJ1-5
d_gene: .
abundance: .
v_gene: TRBV14

CDR3aa: CASSMAGWNTEAFF
CDR3nt: TGTGCCAGTAGTATGGCAGGATGGAACACTGAAGCTTTCTTT
j_gene: TRBJ1-1
d_gene: .
abundance: .
v_gene: TRBV19

CDR3aa: CASSRTGAYNEQFF
CDR3nt: TGTGCCAGCAGCCGCACGGGGGCCTACAATGAGCAGTTCTTC
j_gene: TRBJ2-1
d_gene: .
abundance: .
v_gene: TRBV7-9

CDR3aa: CASSLETGGTDTQYF
CDR3nt: TGCGCCAGCAGCTTGGAAACAGGGGGAACAGATACGCAGTATTTT
j_gene: TRBJ2-3
d_gene: TRBD1
abundance: few
v_gene: TRBV5-1

CDR3aa: CSVEVGGNTEAFF
CDR3nt: TGCAGCGTTGAAGTGGGGGGGAACACTGAAGCTTTCTTT
j_gene: TRBJ1-1
d_gene: .
abundance: .
v_gene: TRBV29-1

CDR3aa: CASSLEGFSSIEQFF
CDR3nt: TGCGCCAGCAGCTTGGAGGGGTTCAGTAGCATTGAGCAGTTCTTC
j_gene: TRBJ2-1
d_gene: .
abundance: .
v_gene: TRBV5-1

CDR3aa: CASSRGQGQFTDTQYF
CDR3nt: TGTGCCAGCAGCCGGGGACAGGGCCAATTCACAGATACGCAGTATTTT
j_gene: TRBJ2-3
d_gene: TRBD1
abundance: .
v_gene: TRBV3-1/TRBV3-2

CDR3aa: CASSQVGGSVLASTDTQYF
CDR3nt: TGCGCCAGCAGCCAAGTGGGGGGGTCGGTATTAGCTTCCACAGATACGCAGTATTTT
j_gene: TRBJ2-3
d_gene: TRBD2
abundance: .
v_gene: TRBV4-1

CDR3aa: CASSQGAFDEQYF
CDR3nt: TGTGCCAGCAGCCAAGGGGCTTTCGACGAGCAGTACTTC
j_gene: TRBJ2-7
d_gene: .
abundance: .
v_gene: TRBV7-9

CDR3aa: CASSFDRDQPQHF
CDR3nt: TGTGCCAGCAGTTTCGACAGAGATCAGCCCCAGCATTTT
j_gene: TRBJ1-5
d_gene: .
abundance: .
v_gene: TRBV12-3/TRBV12-4

CDR3aa: CASSSQGSPYNEQFF
CDR3nt: TGTGCCAGCAGCTCTCAGGGTAGTCCCTACAATGAGCAGTTCTTC
j_gene: TRBJ2-1
d_gene: .
abundance: .
v_gene: TRBV7-2

CDR3aa: CASQQSGANVLTF
CDR3nt: TGTGCCAGCCAACAGTCTGGGGCCAACGTCCTGACTTTC
j_gene: TRBJ2-6
d_gene: .
abundance: .
v_gene: TRBV6-5

CDR3aa: CSCSPGANTGELFF
CDR3nt: TGCAGCTGTTCTCCGGGGGCGAACACCGGGGAGCTGTTTTTT
j_gene: TRBJ2-2
d_gene: .
abundance: .
v_gene: TRBV29-1

CDR3aa: CASTTVGANVLTF
CDR3nt: TGTGCCAGCACCACGGTCGGGGCCAACGTCCTGACTTTC
j_gene: TRBJ2-6
d_gene: .
abundance: .
v_gene: TRBV27

CDR3aa: CASSYYPTGTGFGNTEAFF
CDR3nt: TGCGCCAGCAGTTACTACCCGACCGGGACAGGGTTTGGGAACACTGAAGCTTTCTTT
j_gene: TRBJ1-1
d_gene: TRBD1
abundance: .
v_gene: TRBV5-1

CDR3aa: CASSLGAGQETQYF
CDR3nt: TGTGCCAGCAGCTTAGGGGCCGGACAAGAGACCCAGTACTTC
j_gene: TRBJ2-5
d_gene: .
abundance: .
v_gene: TRBV7-2

CDR3aa: CASSLLGGGAYEQYF
CDR3nt: TGTGCCAGCAGCTTATTGGGCGGGGGGGCCTACGAGCAGTACTTC
j_gene: TRBJ2-7
d_gene: TRBD2
abundance: .
v_gene: TRBV7-8

CDR3aa: CASTRGGDNQPQHF
CDR3nt: TGTGCCAGCACGCGCGGGGGAGACAATCAGCCCCAGCATTTT
j_gene: TRBJ1-5
d_gene: .
abundance: .
v_gene: TRBV6-5

CDR3aa: CASRSPGHAYEQYF
CDR3nt: TGTGCCAGCAGATCCCCGGGACATGCCTACGAGCAGTACTTC
j_gene: TRBJ2-7
d_gene: .
abundance: .
v_gene: TRBV2

CDR3aa: CATSRQGAYEQYF
CDR3nt: TGTGCCACTTCGAGGCAGGGGGCTTACGAGCAGTACTTC
j_gene: TRBJ2-7
d_gene: TRBD1
abundance: few
v_gene: TRBV27

CDR3aa: CASSEVQGNNQPQHF
CDR3nt: TGTGCCAGTAGTGAGGTACAGGGGAACAATCAGCCCCAGCATTTT
j_gene: TRBJ1-5
d_gene: TRBD1
abundance: .
v_gene: TRBV19

CDR3aa: CASSLVQSEAFF
CDR3nt: TGTGCCAGCAGCCTAGTACAGTCCGAAGCTTTCTTT
j_gene: TRBJ1-1
d_gene: .
abundance: .
v_gene: TRBV3-1/TRBV3-2

CDR3aa: CAISDTGTGGLGYTF
CDR3nt: TGTGCCATCAGTGACACCGGGACAGGAGGGCTGGGCTACACCTTC
j_gene: TRBJ1-2
d_gene: TRBD1
abundance: few
v_gene: TRBV10-3

CDR3aa: CSVGGIAAGELFF
CDR3nt: TGCAGCGTAGGGGGTATAGCCGCCGGGGAGCTGTTTTTT
j_gene: TRBJ2-2
d_gene: .
abundance: .
v_gene: TRBV29-1

CDR3aa: CASTGTSGGASEQFF
CDR3nt: TGCGCCAGCACCGGGACTAGCGGGGGGGCCAGTGAGCAGTTCTTC
j_gene: TRBJ2-1
d_gene: TRBD2
abundance: .
v_gene: TRBV5-1

CDR3aa: CASSEFAAENTGELFF
CDR3nt: TGTGCCAGCAGTGAATTTGCGGCAGAAAACACCGGGGAGCTGTTTTTT
j_gene: TRBJ2-2
d_gene: .
abundance: .
v_gene: TRBV2